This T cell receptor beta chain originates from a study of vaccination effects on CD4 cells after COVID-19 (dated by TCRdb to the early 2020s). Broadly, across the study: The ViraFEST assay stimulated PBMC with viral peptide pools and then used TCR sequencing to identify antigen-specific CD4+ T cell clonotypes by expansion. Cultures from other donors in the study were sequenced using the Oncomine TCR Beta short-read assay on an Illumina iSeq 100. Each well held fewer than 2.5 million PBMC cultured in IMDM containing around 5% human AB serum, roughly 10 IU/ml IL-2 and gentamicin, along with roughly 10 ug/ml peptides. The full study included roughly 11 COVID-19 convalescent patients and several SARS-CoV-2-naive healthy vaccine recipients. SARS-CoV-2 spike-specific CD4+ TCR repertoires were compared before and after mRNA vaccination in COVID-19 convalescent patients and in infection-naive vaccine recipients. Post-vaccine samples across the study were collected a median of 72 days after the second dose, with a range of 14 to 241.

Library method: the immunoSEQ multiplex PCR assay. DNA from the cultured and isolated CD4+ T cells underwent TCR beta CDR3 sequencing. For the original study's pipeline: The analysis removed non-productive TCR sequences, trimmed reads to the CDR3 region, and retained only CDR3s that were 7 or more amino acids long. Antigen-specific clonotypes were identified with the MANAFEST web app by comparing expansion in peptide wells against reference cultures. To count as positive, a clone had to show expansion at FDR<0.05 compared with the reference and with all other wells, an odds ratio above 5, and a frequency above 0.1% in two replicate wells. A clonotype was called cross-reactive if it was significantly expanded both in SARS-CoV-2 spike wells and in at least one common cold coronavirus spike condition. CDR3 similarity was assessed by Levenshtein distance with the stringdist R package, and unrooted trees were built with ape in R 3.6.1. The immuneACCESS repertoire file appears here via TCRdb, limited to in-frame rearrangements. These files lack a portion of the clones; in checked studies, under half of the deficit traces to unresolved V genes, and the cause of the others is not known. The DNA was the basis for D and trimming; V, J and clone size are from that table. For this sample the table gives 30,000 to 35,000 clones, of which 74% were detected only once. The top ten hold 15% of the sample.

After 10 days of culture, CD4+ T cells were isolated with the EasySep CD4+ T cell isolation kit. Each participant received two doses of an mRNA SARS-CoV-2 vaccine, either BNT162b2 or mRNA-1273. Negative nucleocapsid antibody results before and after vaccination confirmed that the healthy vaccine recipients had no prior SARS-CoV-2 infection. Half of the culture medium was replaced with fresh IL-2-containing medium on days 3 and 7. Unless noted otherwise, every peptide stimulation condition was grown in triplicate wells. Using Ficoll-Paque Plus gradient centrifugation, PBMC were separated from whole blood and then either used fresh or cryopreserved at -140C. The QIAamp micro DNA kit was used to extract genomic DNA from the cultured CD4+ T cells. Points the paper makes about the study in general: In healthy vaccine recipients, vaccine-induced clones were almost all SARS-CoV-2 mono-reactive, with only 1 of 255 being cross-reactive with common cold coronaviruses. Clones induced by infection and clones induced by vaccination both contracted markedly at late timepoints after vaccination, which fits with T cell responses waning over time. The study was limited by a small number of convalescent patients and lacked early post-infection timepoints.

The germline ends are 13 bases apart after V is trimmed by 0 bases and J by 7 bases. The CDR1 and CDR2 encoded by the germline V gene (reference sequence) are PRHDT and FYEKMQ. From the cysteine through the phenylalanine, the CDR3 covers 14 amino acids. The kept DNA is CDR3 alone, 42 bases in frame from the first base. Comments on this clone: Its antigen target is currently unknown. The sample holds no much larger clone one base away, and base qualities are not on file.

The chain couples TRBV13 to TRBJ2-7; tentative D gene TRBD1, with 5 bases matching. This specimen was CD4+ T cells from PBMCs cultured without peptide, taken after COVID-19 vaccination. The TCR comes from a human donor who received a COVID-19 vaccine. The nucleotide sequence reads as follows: TGTGCCAGCAGCTTAGGGACAGCTTTGGGGGAGCAGTACTTC. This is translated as CASSLGTALGEQYF.